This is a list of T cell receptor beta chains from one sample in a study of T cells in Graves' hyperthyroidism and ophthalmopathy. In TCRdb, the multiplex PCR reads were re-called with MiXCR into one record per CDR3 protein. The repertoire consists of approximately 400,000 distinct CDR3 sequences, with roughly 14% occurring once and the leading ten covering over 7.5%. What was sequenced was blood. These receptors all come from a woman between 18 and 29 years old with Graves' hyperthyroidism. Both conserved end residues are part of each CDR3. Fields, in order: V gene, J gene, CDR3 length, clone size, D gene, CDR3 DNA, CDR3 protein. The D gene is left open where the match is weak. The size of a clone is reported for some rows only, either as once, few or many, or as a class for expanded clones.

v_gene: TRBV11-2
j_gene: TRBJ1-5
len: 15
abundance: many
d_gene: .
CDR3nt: TGTGCCAGCAGCTTATATAGGGGGGCGGGTCAGCCCCAGCATTTT
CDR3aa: CASSLYRGAGQPQHF

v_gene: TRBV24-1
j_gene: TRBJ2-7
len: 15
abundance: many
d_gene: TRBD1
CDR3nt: TGTGCCACCAGTGATCACCGGACAGGCTCCGGGGAGCAGTACTTC
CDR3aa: CATSDHRTGSGEQYF

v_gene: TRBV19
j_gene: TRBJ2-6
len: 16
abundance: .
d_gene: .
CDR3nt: TGTGCCAGTAGTATCAGGGGGGCCACTGGGGCCAACGTCCTGACTTTC
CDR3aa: CASSIRGATGANVLTF

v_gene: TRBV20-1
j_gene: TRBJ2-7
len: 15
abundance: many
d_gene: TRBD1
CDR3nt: TGCAGTGCTAGAGATCGCACAGGGGCCAGCTACGAGCAGTACTTC
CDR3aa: CSARDRTGASYEQYF

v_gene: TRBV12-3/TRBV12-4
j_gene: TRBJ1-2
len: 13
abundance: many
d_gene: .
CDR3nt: TGTGCCAGCAGATTAGGGGGGGCGGAGGGCTACACCTTC
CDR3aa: CASRLGGAEGYTF

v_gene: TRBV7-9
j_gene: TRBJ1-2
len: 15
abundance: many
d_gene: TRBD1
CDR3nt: TGTGCCAGCAGCACCTACAGGGGGTACGACTATGGCTACACCTTC
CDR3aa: CASSTYRGYDYGYTF

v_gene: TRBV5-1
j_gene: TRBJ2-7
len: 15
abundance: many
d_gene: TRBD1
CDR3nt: TGCGCCAGCAGCCGGAGGGACAGGGGATCGTCCGAGCAGTACTTC
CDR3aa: CASSRRDRGSSEQYF

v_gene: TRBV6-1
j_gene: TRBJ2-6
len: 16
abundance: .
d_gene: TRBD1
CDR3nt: TGTGCCAGCAGTGAACAACAGGGGGCTGGGGCCAACGTCCCGACTTTC
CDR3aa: CASSEQQGAGANVPTF

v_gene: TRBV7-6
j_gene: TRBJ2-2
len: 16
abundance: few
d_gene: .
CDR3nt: TGTGCCAGCAGCTTAGAATTAGGGCCTGGCACCGGGGAGCTGTTTTTT
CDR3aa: CASSLELGPGTGELFF

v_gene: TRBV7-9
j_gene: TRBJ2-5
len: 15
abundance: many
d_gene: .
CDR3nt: TGTGCCAGCATTAAATTGGGAGGCAGTCAAGAGACCCAGTACTTC
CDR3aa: CASIKLGGSQETQYF

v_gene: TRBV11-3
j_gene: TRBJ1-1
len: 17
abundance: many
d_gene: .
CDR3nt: TGTGCCAGCAGGTCAGCGTACCCTACGGCCCAGAACACTGAAGCTTTCTTT
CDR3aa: CASRSAYPTAQNTEAFF

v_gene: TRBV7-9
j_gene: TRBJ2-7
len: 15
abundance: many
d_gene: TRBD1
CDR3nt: TGTGCCAGCAGCTTAGTGGGACAGGGGGCGGAAGAGCAGTACTTC
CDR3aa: CASSLVGQGAEEQYF

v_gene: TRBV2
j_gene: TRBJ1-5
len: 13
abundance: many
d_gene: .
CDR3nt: TGTGCCAGCAGTGAGAATAGCAATCAGCCCCAGCATTTT
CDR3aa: CASSENSNQPQHF

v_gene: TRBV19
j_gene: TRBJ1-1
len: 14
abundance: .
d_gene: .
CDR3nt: TGTGCCAGTAGTATATGGGCTTCAAACACTGAAGCTTTCTTT
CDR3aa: CASSIWASNTEAFF

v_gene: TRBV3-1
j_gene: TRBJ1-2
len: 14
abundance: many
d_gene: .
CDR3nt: TGTGCCAGCAGCCAACCTGACGGATCTTATGGCTACACCTTC
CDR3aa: CASSQPDGSYGYTF

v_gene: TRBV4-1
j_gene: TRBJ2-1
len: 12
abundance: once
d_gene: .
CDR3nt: TGCGCCAGCAGCCAAACTTACGATGAGCAGTTCTTC
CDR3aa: CASSQTYDEQFF

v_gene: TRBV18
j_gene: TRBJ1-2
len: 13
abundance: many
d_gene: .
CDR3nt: TGTGCCACTGAGCCTACTACTAACTATGGCTACACCTTC
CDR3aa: CATEPTTNYGYTF

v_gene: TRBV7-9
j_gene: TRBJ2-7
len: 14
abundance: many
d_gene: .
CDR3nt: TGTGCCAGCACCAAGGGGGGACACTCCTACGAGCAGTACTTC
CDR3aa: CASTKGGHSYEQYF

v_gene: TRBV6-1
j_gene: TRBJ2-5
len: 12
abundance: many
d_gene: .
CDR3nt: TGTGCCAGCAGGGAACAGATAGAGACCCAGTACTTC
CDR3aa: CASREQIETQYF

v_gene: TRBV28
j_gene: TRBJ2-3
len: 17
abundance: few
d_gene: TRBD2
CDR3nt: TGTGCCAGCAGGCCCCGAAATGGCGGGGGGGACACAGATACGCAGTATTTT
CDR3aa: CASRPRNGGGDTDTQYF

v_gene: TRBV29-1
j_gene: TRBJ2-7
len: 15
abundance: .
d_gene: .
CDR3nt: TGCAGCGTTGAAGATACGACGGAGAGCTCCTACGAGCAGTACTTC
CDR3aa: CSVEDTTESSYEQYF

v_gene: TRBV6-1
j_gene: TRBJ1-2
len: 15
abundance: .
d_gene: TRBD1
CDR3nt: TGTGCCAGCAGGCCCACAGGGGGCCAGGACTATGGCTACACCTTC
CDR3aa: CASRPTGGQDYGYTF

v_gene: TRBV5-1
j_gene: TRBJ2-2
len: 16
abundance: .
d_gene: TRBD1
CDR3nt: TGCGCCAGCAGCGGAGGACAGGGGGTCAACACCGGGGAGCTGTTTTTT
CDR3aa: CASSGGQGVNTGELFF

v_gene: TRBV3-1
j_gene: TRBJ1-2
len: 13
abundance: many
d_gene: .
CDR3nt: TGTGCCAGCAGCCAGGGGAGGACCTATGGCTACACCTTC
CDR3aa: CASSQGRTYGYTF

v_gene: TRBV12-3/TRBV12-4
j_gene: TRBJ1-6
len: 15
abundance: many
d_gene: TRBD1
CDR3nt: TGTGCCAGCAGTCCGCTGACAGGGGGGAATTCACCCCTCCACTTT
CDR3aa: CASSPLTGGNSPLHF

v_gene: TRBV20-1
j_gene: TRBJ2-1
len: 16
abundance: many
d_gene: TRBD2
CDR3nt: TGCAGTGCTAGCGGGGGGGGCCCGAGCTCCTACAATGAGCAGTTCTTC
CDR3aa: CSASGGGPSSYNEQFF

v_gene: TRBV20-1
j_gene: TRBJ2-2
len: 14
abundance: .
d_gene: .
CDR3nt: TGCAGTGCTAGAGATCGCCGGGGCACCGGGGAGCTGTTTTTT
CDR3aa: CSARDRRGTGELFF

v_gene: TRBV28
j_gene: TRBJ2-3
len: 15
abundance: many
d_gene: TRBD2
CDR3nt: TGTGCCAGCAGTTGGCCAGGGCGGGGGACAGATACGCAGTATTTT
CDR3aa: CASSWPGRGTDTQYF

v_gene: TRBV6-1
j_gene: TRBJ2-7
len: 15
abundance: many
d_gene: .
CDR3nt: TGTGCCAGCAGTGAACGAGGTGGCAGGTCCTACGAGCAGTACTTC
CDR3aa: CASSERGGRSYEQYF

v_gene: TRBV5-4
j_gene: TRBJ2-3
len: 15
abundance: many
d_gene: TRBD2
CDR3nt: TGTGCCAGCAGCTCAAGCGGGGGGGTCACAGATACGCAGTATTTT
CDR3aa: CASSSSGGVTDTQYF

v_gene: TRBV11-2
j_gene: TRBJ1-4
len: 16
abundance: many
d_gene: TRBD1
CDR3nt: TGTGCCAGCAGCCCAGGGACAGAGGGGACTAATGAAAAACTGTTTTTT
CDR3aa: CASSPGTEGTNEKLFF

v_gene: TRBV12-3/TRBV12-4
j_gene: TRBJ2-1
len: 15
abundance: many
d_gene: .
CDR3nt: TGTGCCAGCGTAGCCGACCGCGCCCTCTACAATGAGCAGTTCTTC
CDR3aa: CASVADRALYNEQFF

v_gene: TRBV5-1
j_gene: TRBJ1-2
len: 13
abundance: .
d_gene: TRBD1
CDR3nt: TGCGCCAGCACCTCGACAGGGAATTTTGGCTACACCTTC
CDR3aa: CASTSTGNFGYTF

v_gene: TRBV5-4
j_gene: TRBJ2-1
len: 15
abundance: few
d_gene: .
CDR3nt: TGTGCCAGCAGCGCCTCGACGATCTCCTACAATGAGCAGTTCTTC
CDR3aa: CASSASTISYNEQFF

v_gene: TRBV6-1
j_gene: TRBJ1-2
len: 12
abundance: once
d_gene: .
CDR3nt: TGTGCCAGCAGTGAGGGGTTTGCTGGCTACACCTTC
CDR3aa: CASSEGFAGYTF

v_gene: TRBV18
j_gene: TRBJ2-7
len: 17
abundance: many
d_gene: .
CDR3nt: TGTGCCAGCTCCCCCCCCACAGGTGGATCTACTCTTTACGAGCAGTACTTC
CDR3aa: CASSPPTGGSTLYEQYF

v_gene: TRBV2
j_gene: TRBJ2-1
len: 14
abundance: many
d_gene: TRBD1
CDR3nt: TGTGCCAGCTCCCCCGAGACAGGGGCTTTTACGGGGTTCTTC
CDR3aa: CASSPETGAFTGFF

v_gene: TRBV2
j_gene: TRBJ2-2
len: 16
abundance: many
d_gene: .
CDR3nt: TGTGCCAGCAGTGGAGGTGGGACAAGGAACACCGGGGAGCTGTTTTTT
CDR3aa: CASSGGGTRNTGELFF

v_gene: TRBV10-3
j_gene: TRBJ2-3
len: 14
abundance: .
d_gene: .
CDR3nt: TGTGCCGTCCTAAGGGAGTACGGCACAGATACGCGGTATTTT
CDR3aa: CAVLREYGTDTRYF

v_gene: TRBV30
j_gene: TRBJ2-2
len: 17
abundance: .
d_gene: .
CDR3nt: TGTGCCTGGAGTGGCTACCCGCTAGCGATCAACACCGGGGAGCTGTTTTTT
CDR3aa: CAWSGYPLAINTGELFF

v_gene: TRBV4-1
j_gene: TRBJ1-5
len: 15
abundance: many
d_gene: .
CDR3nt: TGCGCCAGCAGCCAAACGAAGATGGACCTCCAGCCCCAGCATTTT
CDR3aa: CASSQTKMDLQPQHF

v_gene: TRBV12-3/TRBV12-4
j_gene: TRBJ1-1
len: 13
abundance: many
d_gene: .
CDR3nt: TGTGCCAGCACCCGCGGGGGAAACACTGAAGCTTTCTTT
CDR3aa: CASTRGGNTEAFF

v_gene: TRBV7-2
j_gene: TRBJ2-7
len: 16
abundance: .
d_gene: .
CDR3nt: TGTGCCAGCAGCCCGCTGGGGCTTAGAAGCTCCTACGAGCAGTACTTC
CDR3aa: CASSPLGLRSSYEQYF

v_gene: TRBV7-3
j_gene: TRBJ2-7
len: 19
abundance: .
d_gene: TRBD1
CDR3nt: TGTGCCAGCAGCTTAGGCTGTGTTTCCGGGACAGGATTTTCCTACGAGCAGTACTTC
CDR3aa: CASSLGCVSGTGFSYEQYF

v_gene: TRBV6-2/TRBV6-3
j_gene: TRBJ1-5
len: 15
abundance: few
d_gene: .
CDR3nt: TGTGCCAGCAGGAACCGGGGGGGCGCGGGTCAGCCCCAGCATTTT
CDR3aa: CASRNRGGAGQPQHF